Each of the 5 T cell receptor beta chains below was sequenced from the same sample in a study of response to subunit inactivated influenza vaccine. Each CDR3 protein gets one entry after TCRdb re-called the RT-PCR reads with MiXCR. In the table there are a few hundred thousand distinct CDR3 sequences, around 13% of which are singletons. Sequenced here: PBMCs from blood, sampled approximately 12 days after vaccination. The receptor set was obtained from a man aged 45-65 years who received an inactivated influenza vaccine.

This clonotype came up a few times. The gene calls are TRBV7-2 and TRBJ1-2, with 10 nucleotides matching TRBD1. The germline gives CDR1 SGHTA, CDR2 FQGNSA. The ends lost 5 bases at V and 7 bases at J; junction bases unmatched: 10. The CDR3 covers 15 residues. DNA of the CDR3: TGTGCCAGCAGCCAATCTGTCGGACAGGGGGTTGGCTACACCTTC. Residues: CASSQSVGQGVGYTF.

The V and J genes are TRBV7-3 and TRBJ2-6; tentative D call: TRBD1 (6 bases). CDR3 length: 17 residues. Germline V gives CDR1 SGHTA, CDR2 FQGTGA. V shed 5 bases and J shed 2 bases, with 16 bases lying between them. The CDR3 sequence: CASSPNTGFTGANVLTF. The CDR3 DNA is TGTGCCAGCAGCCCTAACACAGGGTTCACTGGGGCCAACGTCCTGACTTTC.

This clonotype appeared many times. The chain couples TRBV7-6 to TRBJ1-5; D gene uncertain. This CDR3 is 13 amino acids long. Trimming took 1 base from V and 6 from J, leaving 7 bases between them. Germline V CDR1 and CDR2: SGHVS, FNYEAQ. CDR3 amino acids: CASSLGWAQPQHF. The CDR3, as DNA: TGTGCCAGCAGCTTAGGTTGGGCTCAGCCCCAGCATTTT.

The rearrangement uses TRBV7-3 and TRBJ2-1, with 7 bases that match TRBD2. Trimming cost V 0 bases and J 0 bases; bases outside gene matches: 2. The CDR3 runs 16 residues. Looked up from germline, CDR1 is SGHTA and CDR2 is FQGTGA. The DNA of the CDR3 is TGTGCCAGCAGCTTAACCGCTAGCGGCTCCTACAATGAGCAGTTCTTC. Protein product: CASSLTASGSYNEQFF.

V and J are TRBV2 and TRBJ2-5; no clear D. CDR1 SNHLY and CDR2 FYNNEI come from the germline V gene. V was shortened by 8 bases and J by 1 base, with 8 bases between the two germline ends. The CDR3 runs to 12 residues. CDR3 amino acids: CASGLTQETQYF. CDR3 nucleotides: TGTGCCAGCGGGCTAACCCAAGAGACCCAGTACTTC.